The 8 T cell receptor beta chains reported below all come from one sample, sequenced in a study of cytomegalovirus exposure and HLA in healthy donors. The PCR made use of 60 Vbeta and 13 Jbeta primers. TCRdb keeps only in-frame clones here, not all; method: immunoSEQ multiplex PCR. Of some 120,000 clones in the sample, over 60% were seen once. Sequencing was done on a sample of PBMCs. The receptors come from a human donor in good health.

The V and J genes are TRBV4-2 and TRBJ1-2; D remains unclear. The germline V gene encodes CDR1 LGHNA and CDR2 YNFKEQ. Trimming stripped 1 base from V and 9 bases from J, with 12 bases between. The CDR3 has 13 amino acids. Written as DNA, the CDR3 is TGTGCCAGCAGCCAAGTGGAGGTGCCCCGCTACACCTTC. This codes for CASSQVEVPRYTF.

The chain has TRBV7-2 and TRBJ1-6; 7 nucleotides align to TRBD1. CDR1 SGHTA and CDR2 FQGNSA come from the germline V gene. V lost 5 bases and J lost 10; bases outside the gene matches: 11. CDR3 length: 15 amino acids. This CDR3 is CASSRARDSGSPLHF. CDR3 nucleotide sequence: TGTGCCAGCAGCCGGGCTCGGGACAGCGGGTCACCCCTCCACTTT.

The J gene is TRBJ1-5, the V gene TRBV2, with TRBD1 as a possible D gene (5 bases). V lost 3 bases and J 7 bases, leaving 13 bases between the germline ends. Germline CDR1 reads SNHLY; CDR2 reads FYNNEI. CDR3 length: 14 residues. The CDR3 here is CASSESRDFQPQHF. The CDR3 DNA follows: TGTGCCAGCAGTGAGAGCAGGGACTTCCAGCCCCAGCATTTT.

This rearrangement joins TRBV11-2 to TRBJ2-3; TRBD2 might be the D (7 bases). V was shortened by 6 bases and J by 3 bases, with 19 bases between the two germline ends. This CDR3 region has 16 residues. Germline V gives CDR1 SGHAT, CDR2 FQNNGV. CDR3 loop: CASRPSWGGATDTQYF. The DNA for the CDR3 is TGTGCCAGCAGACCCAGCTGGGGGGGGGCGACAGATACGCAGTATTTT.

This clone showed up just once. This rearrangement joins TRBV18 to TRBJ2-5; weak D call: TRBD2 (6 bases). V lost 6 bases and J lost 3, with 11 bases in between. This CDR3 region has 13 residues. The germline CDR1 and CDR2 sequences are KGHSH and LQKENI. CDR3 region: CASSPTSKETQYF. CDR3 nucleotide sequence: TGTGCCAGCTCCCCGACTAGTAAAGAGACCCAGTACTTC. The full variable domain, its missing parts supplied by reference TRBV18 and TRBJ2-5, is NAGVMQNPRHLVRRRGQEARLRCSPMKGHSHVYWYRQLPEEGLKFMVYLQKENIIDESGMPKERFSAEFPKEGPSILRIQQVVRGDSAAYFCASSPTSKETQYFGPGTRLLVL.

A few counts support this clone. The chain couples TRBV6-1 to TRBJ1-5; unclear D gene. Trimming stripped 6 bases from V and 0 bases from J, with 12 bases between. Per the germline V gene, CDR1 is MNHNS and CDR2 is SASEGT. The CDR3 has 15 amino acids. Written as DNA, the CDR3 is TGTGCCAGCAGACCGACTTCAGATAGCAATCAGCCCCAGCATTTT. It specifies CASRPTSDSNQPQHF.

This clone was counted a single time. The CDR3 reads CASSPPAPGGGYTF. Written as DNA, the CDR3 is TGTGCCAGCTCACCACCGGCCCCCGGCGGAGGCTACACCTTC. V gene TRBV18 combines with J gene TRBJ1-2; D uncertain. There are 14 residues in the CDR3. The V end was cut by 0 bases, the J end by 8 bases, with 13 bases between. Germline lookup yields CDR1 KGHSH and CDR2 LQKENI.

The chain recombines TRBV29-1 with TRBJ2-2, with 7 bases matching TRBD2. CDR1 is SQVTM, CDR2 ANQGSEA, per germline. This CDR3 has 18 amino acids. Trimming cost V 0 bases and J 6 bases; bases outside gene matches: 16. This CDR3 is CSVEDRAHGTIGAGELFF. The CDR3 DNA follows: TGCAGCGTTGAAGATCGAGCTCACGGGACTATTGGGGCCGGGGAGCTGTTTTTT.